This T cell receptor (beta chain) was sequenced for a study of PD-L1 blockade in urothelial cancer. Study background: Blood analyses occurred 3 weeks (second dose) and 6 weeks post treatment start.

V was cut by 6 bases and J by 1 base, with 7 bases left in between. The CDR3 runs to 13 residues. Per the germline V gene, CDR1 is SGHTA and CDR2 is FQGTGA. The assay was immunoSEQ multiplex PCR, and TCRdb's table has in-frame clones only and misses some. Of tens of thousands of clones listed, 70% to 90% were seen once; the top ten hold roughly 3%. This specimen consisted of PBMCs, obtained around atezolizumab (anti-PD-L1) treatment. The clonotype comes from a man between 50 and 59 years old with urothelial cancer. The chain uses TRBV7-3 and TRBJ2-1, with D possibly being TRBD2 (5 bases). The CDR3 DNA follows: TGTGCCAGCAGGGACTGGTCCTACAATGAGCAGTTCTTC. This gives the protein CASRDWSYNEQFF.